Presented here are 13 T cell receptor beta chains from one specimen sequenced in a study of cytomegalovirus exposure and HLA in healthy donors listed by TCRdb under 2017. Library creation used the immunoSEQ multiplex PCR assay. For the multiplex PCR, a mixture combining 60 forward primers for TCR Vbeta segments and 13 reverse primers for TCR Jbeta segments was used. TCRdb provides this immuneACCESS table in a form limited to in-frame rearrangements. Some clones are lacking; in checked studies, under half of them reflect an unresolved V gene, and why the rest are absent is not known. The sample data list 110,000 to 150,000 clones, and about 80% of these were observed just once. The ten largest clones represent less than 1.5% of the sample. Specimen: PBMCs. These receptors originate from a male donor in good health and CMV-seropositive.

The chain recombines TRBV9 with TRBJ2-2, with D unclear. The CDR3 is made up of 12 amino acids. The V end was cut by 0 bases, the J end by 6 bases, with 3 bases between. Germline V lookup: CDR1 SGDLS, CDR2 YYNGEE. The CDR3 sequence is CASSVAAGELFF. The CDR3 DNA reads TGTGCCAGCAGCGTAGCAGCCGGGGAGCTGTTTTTT. Full variable domain (rest looked up from reference TRBV9 and TRBJ2-2): DSGVTQTPKHLITATGQRVTLRCSPRSGDLSVYWYQQSLDQGLQFLIQYYNGEERAKGNILERFSAQQFPDLHSELNLSSLELGDSALYFCASSVAAGELFFGEGSRLTVL.

The chain carries TRBV7-9 and TRBJ1-1; 9 bases agree with TRBD1. The CDR3 runs to 15 residues. The ends lost 5 bases at V and 3 bases at J; junction bases unmatched: 7. Germline-derived CDR1 and CDR2 are SEHNR and FQNEAQ (reference sequence). The CDR3 DNA is TGTGCCAGCAGCCCGGGACAGGGATGGGACACTGAAGCTTTCTTT. This gives the protein CASSPGQGWDTEAFF.

V and J are TRBV11-2 and TRBJ2-3; 8 bases are a match to TRBD1. This CDR3 comprises 19 residues. The germline CDR1 and CDR2 sequences are SGHAT and FQNNGV. Trimming removed 4 bases from V and 0 bases from J; junction bases left unmatched: 15. The CDR3 DNA is TGTGCCAGCAGCTCCCAACCCGGGACAGGAACCACTAGCACAGATACGCAGTATTTT. Its translation is CASSSQPGTGTTSTDTQYF.

The chain uses TRBV14 and TRBJ2-1; 10 nucleotides align to TRBD2. The germline V gene encodes CDR1 SGHDN and CDR2 FVKESK. The CDR3 sequence is 14 residues long. V trimming: 3 bases; J trimming: 9 bases; junction bases outside the gene matches: 5. CDR3 sequence reads: CASSQWTSGVEQFF. Written as DNA, the CDR3 is TGTGCCAGCAGCCAGTGGACTAGCGGAGTTGAGCAGTTCTTC. Based on the CDR3 plus reference TRBV14 and TRBJ2-1, the full variable domain is EAGVTQFPSHSVIEKGQTVTLRCDPISGHDNLYWYRRVMGKEIKFLLHFVKESKQDESGMPNNRFLAERTGGTYSTLKVQPAELEDSGVYFCASSQWTSGVEQFFGPGTRLTVL.

V usage is TRBV4-1 and J usage is TRBJ1-2, with TRBD1 matching over 8 bases. The length of the CDR3 is 14 residues. Trimming cost V 5 bases and J 2 bases; bases outside gene matches: 4. Germline V gene lookup returns CDR1 MGHRA and CDR2 YSYEKL. The CDR3 nucleotides read TGCGCCAGCAGCTACCGACAGGGGAACTATGGCTACACCTTC. It codes for CASSYRQGNYGYTF.

V is TRBV27 and J is TRBJ1-3; no clear D. The germline gives CDR1 MNHEY, CDR2 SMNVEV (reference sequence). The CDR3 sequence is 14 residues long. V lost 2 bases and J lost 2, with 7 bases in between. CDR3 DNA sequence: TGTGCCAGCAGTTTAAAACCTACTGGAAACACCATATATTTT. Translating gives CASSLKPTGNTIYF.

The V and J genes are TRBV28 and TRBJ1-2; 7 bases are shared with TRBD1. V gave up 3 bases and J gave up 0 bases; unmatched junction bases: 16. Germline V gene lookup returns CDR1 MDHEN and CDR2 SYDVKM. The CDR3 consists of 19 residues. CDR3 sequence: CASSFPPALDRATNYGYTF. CDR3 nucleotide sequence: TGTGCCAGCAGTTTTCCCCCTGCCCTAGACAGGGCTACTAACTATGGCTACACCTTC.

The chain has TRBV7-3 and TRBJ2-2; D gene unclear. Trimming removed 4 bases at V and 0 bases at J, with 3 bases between. This CDR3 contains 13 residues. CDR1 and CDR2 (germline): SGHTA, FQGTGA. CDR3 loop: CASSSTNTGELFF. CDR3 sequence (DNA): TGTGCCAGCAGCTCCACGAACACCGGGGAGCTGTTTTTT.

The V and J genes are TRBV14 and TRBJ2-7; 12 bases line up with TRBD1. With 6 bases clipped from V and 7 bases from J, the junction kept 10 bases outside the gene matches. This CDR3 has 15 amino acids. Germline V gene sequence: CDR1 SGHDN, CDR2 FVKESK. CDR3 region: CASSPPGQGAREQYF. DNA for the CDR3: TGTGCCAGCAGTCCACCGGGACAGGGGGCGAGGGAGCAGTACTTC.

The chain has TRBV19 and TRBJ1-1, with TRBD1 matching over 9 bases. With V trimmed by 3 bases and J by 6 bases, 8 bases remained unmatched. The CDR3 totals 15 residues. Looked up from germline, CDR1 is LNHDA and CDR2 is SQIVND (reference sequence). CDR3 nucleotide sequence: TGTGCCAGTAGTATTACAGGGGGCCCCTTTTCTGAAGCTTTCTTT. It yields the protein CASSITGGPFSEAFF.

This clone showed up just a few times. V usage is TRBV2 and J usage is TRBJ2-1, with a possible D match to TRBD1 (6 bases). Germline values: CDR1 SNHLY, CDR2 FYNNEI. The CDR3 spans 13 residues. V was clipped by 8 bases and J by 2 bases, with 10 bases between them. In DNA, the CDR3 is TGTGCCAGCGAACAGGGAGCCTACAATGAGCAGTTCTTC. Translated, it gives CASEQGAYNEQFF.

The chain employs TRBV28 and TRBJ1-1, with 8 bases matching TRBD1. The J segment lost 1 base and the V segment lost 5 bases, leaving 3 bases of the junction unmatched. Germline V lookup: CDR1 MDHEN, CDR2 SYDVKM. The CDR3 runs 14 residues. The CDR3 DNA sequence: TGTGCCAGCAGTCCGGACAGGGAGAACACTGAAGCTTTCTTT. Translating it yields CASSPDRENTEAFF.

The V call is TRBV7-3, the J call TRBJ2-6, with 11 bases matching TRBD1. CDR1 and CDR2 (germline): SGHTA, FQGTGA. Unmatched junction bases numbered 9, after V lost 5 bases and J lost 0 bases. The CDR3 contains 19 residues. CDR3: CASSGPGQGGLSGANVLTF. The CDR3 nucleotides read TGTGCCAGCAGCGGACCGGGACAGGGGGGTCTCTCTGGGGCCAACGTCCTGACTTTC.